Listed below are T cell receptor beta chains from one sample, sequenced in a study of T cell responses to AZD1222 COVID-19 vaccine. Sequenced by immunoSEQ multiplex PCR; TCRdb stores in-frame clones only, minus some. This table has approximately 140,000 clones, about 95% appearing once. The sample in question was peripheral blood, obtained on day 0 of AZD1222 vaccination. The receptor set was obtained from an adult in good health. CDR3s include the opening cysteine and the closing phenylalanine or tryptophan. A D gene is named only where the DNA matches it firmly. A clone size is listed for some rows: how often the clone was seen (once, few, many), or a class if it is expanded.

d_call j_call clone_size v_call cdr3_nt cdr3_aa
- TRBJ1-1 - TRBV4-1 TGCGCCAGCAGCCAAGGGGCAATTGAAGCTTTCTTT CASSQGAIEAFF
- TRBJ1-5 - TRBV6-5 TGTGCCCCCGCGGGGGCAGCTTATAGCAATCAGCCCCAGCATTTT CAPAGAAYSNQPQHF
- TRBJ2-5 - TRBV6-5 TGTGCCAGCAGTTACTCGATGAGGGAGTGGGAGACCCAGTACTTC CASSYSMREWETQYF
- TRBJ2-1 - TRBV27 TGTGCCAGCAGTTTACGAGGTAATGAGCAGTTCTTC CASSLRGNEQFF
- TRBJ1-4 - TRBV5-1 TGCGCCAGCAGCTTGGTGGGACTCTATGAAAAACTGTTTTTT CASSLVGLYEKLFF
- TRBJ1-2 once TRBV5-6 TGTGCCAGCAGCTTGGCCTCGAGGGCAAATGGCTACACCTTC CASSLASRANGYTF
TRBD1 TRBJ1-6 - TRBV5-1 TGCGCCAGCAGCTCCCGGGACAGGGATAATTCACCCCTCCACTTT CASSSRDRDNSPLHF
- TRBJ2-2 - TRBV27 TGTGCCAGCAGTTCAAGACAAGCGAACACCGGGGAGCTGTTTTTT CASSSRQANTGELFF
- TRBJ2-3 - TRBV6-5 TGTGCCAGCAGCCCAACAGAGGGTACGCAGTATTTT CASSPTEGTQYF
- TRBJ1-2 once TRBV29-1 TGCAGCGTTGAACCGGGTGAGGTCGGCTACACCTTC CSVEPGEVGYTF